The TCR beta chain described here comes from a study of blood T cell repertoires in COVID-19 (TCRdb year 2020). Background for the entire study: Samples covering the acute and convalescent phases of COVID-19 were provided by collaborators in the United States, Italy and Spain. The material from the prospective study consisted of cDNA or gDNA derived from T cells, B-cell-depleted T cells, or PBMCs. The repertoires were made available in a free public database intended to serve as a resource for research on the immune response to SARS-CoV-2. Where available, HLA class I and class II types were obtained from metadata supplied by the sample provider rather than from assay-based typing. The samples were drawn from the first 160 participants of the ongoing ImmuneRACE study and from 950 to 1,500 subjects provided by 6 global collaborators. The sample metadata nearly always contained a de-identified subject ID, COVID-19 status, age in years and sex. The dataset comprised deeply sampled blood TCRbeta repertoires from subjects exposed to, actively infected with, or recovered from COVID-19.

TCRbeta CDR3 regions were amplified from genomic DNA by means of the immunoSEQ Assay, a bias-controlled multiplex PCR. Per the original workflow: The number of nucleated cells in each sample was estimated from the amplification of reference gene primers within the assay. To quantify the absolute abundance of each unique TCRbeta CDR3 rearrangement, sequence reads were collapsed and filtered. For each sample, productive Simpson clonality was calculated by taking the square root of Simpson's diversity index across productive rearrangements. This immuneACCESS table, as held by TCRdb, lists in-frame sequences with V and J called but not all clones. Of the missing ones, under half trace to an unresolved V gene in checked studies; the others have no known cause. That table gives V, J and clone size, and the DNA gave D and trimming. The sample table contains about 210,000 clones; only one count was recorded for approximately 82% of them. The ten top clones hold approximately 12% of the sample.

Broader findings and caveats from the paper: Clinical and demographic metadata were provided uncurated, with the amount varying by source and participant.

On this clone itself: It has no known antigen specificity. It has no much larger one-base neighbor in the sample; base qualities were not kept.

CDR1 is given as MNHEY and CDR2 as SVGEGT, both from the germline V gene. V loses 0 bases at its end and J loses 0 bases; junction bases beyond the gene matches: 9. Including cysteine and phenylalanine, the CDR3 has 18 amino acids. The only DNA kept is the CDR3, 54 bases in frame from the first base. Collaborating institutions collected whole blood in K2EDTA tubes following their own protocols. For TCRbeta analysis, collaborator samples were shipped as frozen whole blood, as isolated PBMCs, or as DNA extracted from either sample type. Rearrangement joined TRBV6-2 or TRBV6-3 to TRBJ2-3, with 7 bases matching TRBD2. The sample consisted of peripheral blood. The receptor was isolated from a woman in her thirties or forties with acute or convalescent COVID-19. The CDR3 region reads CASSYSGGGGISTDTQYF. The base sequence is TGTGCCAGCAGTTACTCGGGCGGCGGGGGTATAAGCACAGATACGCAGTATTTT.